Following are 14 T cell receptor beta chains from one sample sequenced in a study of cytomegalovirus exposure and HLA in healthy donors. Primers: 60 Vbeta forward and 13 Jbeta reverse. Sequenced by immunoSEQ multiplex PCR; TCRdb stores in-frame clones only, minus some. The sample contains fewer than 250,000 clones, around 87% of which appear only once. Sequenced: PBMCs. The origin of the receptors is a boy aged 2 to 9 in good health and CMV-seronegative.

The chain has TRBV30 and TRBJ2-7; maybe TRBD1 (6 bases). Per the germline V gene, CDR1 is GTSNPN and CDR2 is SVGIG (reference sequence). CDR3 length: 15 residues. V gave up 0 bases and J gave up 4 bases, with 16 bases separating them. Here the CDR3 reads CAWSVLGQPNYEQYF. The CDR3 nucleotides are TGTGCCTGGAGTGTACTTGGACAGCCTAATTACGAGCAGTACTTC.

This chain joins TRBV5-6 and TRBJ2-7; 14 bases align to TRBD2. The CDR3 spans 17 residues. CDR1 is SGHDT, CDR2 YYEEEE, per germline. The junction had 8 bases not matched to a gene; V was cut back by 3 bases and J by 3 bases. The CDR3 DNA is TGTGCCAGCAGCTGGGGACTAGCGGGAGCCCGCCACTACGAGCAGTACTTC. It specifies CASSWGLAGARHYEQYF.

The chain is built from TRBV30 and TRBJ2-5; perhaps TRBD1 as D (6 bases). The V gene's germline CDR1 is GTSNPN and CDR2 SVGIG (reference sequence). The CDR3 loop spans 13 amino acids. V lost 5 bases to trimming and J lost 5 bases, with 15 bases between them. This chain's CDR3 is CAWVEKGVETQYF. The CDR3 DNA sequence: TGTGCCTGGGTCGAGAAGGGGGTCGAGACCCAGTACTTC. Full variable domain (remainder filled in from reference TRBV30 and TRBJ2-5): SQTIHQWPATLVQPVGSPLSLECTVEGTSNPNLYWYRQAAGRGLQLLFYSVGIGQISSEVPQNLSASRPQDRQFILSSKKLLLSDSGFYLCAWVEKGVETQYFGPGTRLLVL.

The chain has TRBV30 and TRBJ1-1; 8 bases line up with TRBD1. The CDR3 covers 12 residues. J was trimmed by 4 bases and V by 3 bases; bases with no gene match: 1. Germline CDR1 is GTSNPN and CDR2 is SVGIG (reference sequence). CDR3 in amino acids: CAWRTGATEAFF. In DNA, the CDR3 is TGTGCCTGGAGGACAGGGGCCACTGAAGCTTTCTTT.

The rearrangement links TRBV10-3 to TRBJ1-5, with D possibly being TRBD1 (5 bases). This CDR3 region has 15 residues. V gave up 4 bases and J gave up 6 bases, with 16 bases separating them. From germline, CDR1 is ENHRY and CDR2 SYGVKD. The CDR3 is CAISVSGVNGQPQHF. For the CDR3, the DNA is TGTGCCATCAGTGTATCGGGGGTAAACGGTCAGCCCCAGCATTTT.

V is TRBV5-4 and J is TRBJ1-2, with 8 nucleotides matching TRBD1. The CDR3 totals 14 residues. V was clipped by 2 bases and J by 8 bases; unmatched bases: 8. Germline V CDR1 and CDR2: SGHNT, YYREEE (reference sequence). CDR3 loop: CASSFVGQERGYTF. In nucleotides, the CDR3 is TGTGCCAGCAGCTTCGTGGGACAGGAACGGGGCTACACCTTC.

The rearrangement uses TRBV28 and TRBJ2-7; the match to TRBD1 covers 9 bases. The CDR3 sequence is 16 residues long. The V and J ends lost 3 bases and 5 bases, in that order; junction bases with no gene match: 11. The germline V gene encodes CDR1 MDHEN and CDR2 SYDVKM. DNA of the CDR3: TGTGCCAGCAGTTTCGCCTCACGAACAGGGGGCCACGAGCAGTACTTC. It codes for CASSFASRTGGHEQYF.

The chain has TRBV4-1 and TRBJ2-5; 12 bases agree with TRBD1. The end of the DNA is better explained by TRBJ2-7, so the J call may be wrong. CDR3 length: 16 residues. Germline lookup yields CDR1 MGHRA and CDR2 YSYEKL. The CDR3 loop reads CASSQEGQGARYEQYF. The CDR3 DNA is TGCGCCAGCAGCCAGGAGGGACAGGGGGCGCGTTACGAGCAGTACTTC.

The chain is built from TRBV5-1 and TRBJ2-7; 11 nucleotides align to TRBD2. V dropped 4 bases and J dropped 4; count of bases not matched to a gene: 7. CDR3 size: 15 residues. Looked up from germline, CDR1 is SGHRS and CDR2 is YFSETQ. The CDR3 DNA reads as TGCGCCAGCAGCAGGGGGACTAGCGGCTCGTACGAGCAGTACTTC. This sequence encodes CASSRGTSGSYEQYF.

The chain combines TRBV11-3 with TRBJ2-1; D possibly corresponds to TRBD2 (5 bases). The germline V gene has CDR1 SGHNT and CDR2 YENEEA. V gave up 0 bases and J gave up 3 bases, with 9 bases separating them. The CDR3 runs 15 residues. CDR3 protein: CASSLEPGNYNEQFF. The CDR3 DNA is TGTGCCAGCAGCTTAGAGCCGGGGAACTACAATGAGCAGTTCTTC.

As to this clone: Additional DNA sequences in this sample encode the identical CDR3. The chain has TRBV21-1 and TRBJ1-1. TRBV21-1 is reported as a pseudogene. The CDR3 sequence is 18 residues long. The CDR3 DNA sequence: TGTGCCAGCAGCAAATCCCTCGAACCGCGGGAATTGAACACTGAAGCTTTCTTT. This codes for CASSKSLEPRELNTEAFF.

This clone was seen only once. The rearrangement uses TRBV5-1 and TRBJ1-1; 10 bases align to TRBD1. Germline CDR1 and CDR2: SGHRS and YFSETQ. V was pared by 0 bases and J by 8 bases, with 10 bases of the junction left unmatched. This CDR3 is built from 16 residues. In nucleotides, the CDR3 is TGCGCCAGCAGCTTGGACCCCGGGGGGACAGGGGAAGAAGCTTTCTTT. Translating it yields CASSLDPGGTGEEAFF. Complete variable domain (other parts from reference TRBV5-1 and TRBJ1-1): KAGVTQTPRYLIKTRGQQVTLSCSPISGHRSVSWYQQTPGQGLQFLFEYFSETQRNKGNFPGRFSGRQFSNSRSEMNVSTLELGDSALYLCASSLDPGGTGEEAFFGQGTRLTVV.

The V gene is TRBV7-8, the J gene TRBJ2-1, with 9 bases that match TRBD2. Germline V gene data show CDR1 as SGHVS and CDR2 as FQNEAQ. This CDR3 region has 17 residues. With 4 bases clipped from V and 3 bases from J, the junction kept 10 bases outside the gene matches. CDR3: CASSSTVAGALYNEQFF. The DNA for the CDR3 is TGTGCCAGCAGCTCTACAGTAGCGGGAGCTCTCTACAATGAGCAGTTCTTC.

The chain carries TRBV27 and TRBJ2-2; TRBD1 matches at 11 bases. The CDR3 has 17 amino acids. Germline V gene sequence: CDR1 MNHEY, CDR2 SMNVEV (reference sequence). J lost 6 bases, V lost 2 bases, and 8 bases had no gene match. The CDR3 reads CASSLGFGGQGAGELFF. The CDR3 DNA follows: TGTGCCAGCAGTTTAGGTTTCGGGGGACAGGGGGCCGGGGAGCTGTTTTTT.